This paragraph reports one TCR beta chain. One entry per CDR3 protein results from TCRdb running MiXCR on the 5' RACE reads. Among 80,000 to 95,000 distinct CDR3 sequences, approximately 17% were seen once, and the ten largest hold 4.5% to 6.5%. The data stem from a study of early T cells in non-severe SARS-CoV-2 infection. Germline-derived CDR1 and CDR2 are SGHTA and FQGNSA. This CDR3 contains 14 residues. After removal of 1 base from V and 5 bases from J, the junction contained 2 bases not matched to a gene. The sequence derives from an adult who was a healthcare worker with PCR-confirmed SARS-CoV-2 infection or an uninfected control (not recorded which). The chain links TRBV7-2 to TRBJ2-7, with 10 bases aligning to TRBD2. Sequenced here: whole blood, sampled at baseline. CDR3 sequence: CASSLEGTSDEQYF. In DNA, the CDR3 is TGTGCCAGCAGCTTAGAGGGGACTAGCGACGAGCAGTACTTC.